The 9 T cell receptor beta chains presented below share a single source sample, sequenced in a study of OX40 agonist ivuxolimab in advanced cancers. Profiled with immunoSEQ multiplex PCR; TCRdb holds only in-frame clones, not every one. The sample contains some 70,000 clones, around 80% of which appear only once. The sample here was CD4+ or CD8+ T cells sorted from blood, taken in a trial of the OX40 agonist ivuxolimab. The source of these receptors is an adult with an advanced solid tumor such as melanoma, head and neck, liver or kidney cancer.

The rearrangement links TRBV11-1 to TRBJ2-2; D ambiguous. V shed 2 bases and J shed 7 bases, with 5 bases lying between them. Germline-derived CDR1 and CDR2 are SGHAT and FQDESV (reference sequence). The length of the CDR3 is 12 residues. The CDR3 region is CASSLQGGELFF. CDR3 DNA sequence: TGTGCCAGCAGCTTACAAGGCGGGGAGCTGTTTTTT. Using reference TRBV11-1 and TRBJ2-2 for the parts outside the CDR3, the full variable domain is EAEVAQSPRYKITEKSQAVAFWCDPISGHATLYWYRQILGQGPELLVQFQDESVVDDSQLPKDRFSAERLKGVDSTLKIQPAELGDSAMYLCASSLQGGELFFGEGSRLTVL.

The rearrangement uses TRBV14 and TRBJ1-2, with D uncertain. Looked up from germline, CDR1 is SGHDN and CDR2 is FVKESK. V was clipped by 0 bases and J by 7 bases, with 6 bases between them. This CDR3 spans 12 amino acids. The CDR3 protein is CASSQDFSGYTF. The CDR3 nucleotides are TGTGCCAGCAGCCAAGATTTTTCTGGCTACACCTTC.

This chain uses TRBV7-3 with TRBJ2-1; TRBD2 matches 8 bases. The CDR3 extends over 17 amino acids. The J segment lost 3 bases and the V segment lost 2 bases, leaving 9 bases of the junction unmatched. Germline-derived CDR1 and CDR2 are SGHTA and FQGTGA. CDR3 region: CASSLLTPAGDYNEQFF. CDR3 coding DNA: TGTGCCAGCAGCTTATTGACCCCAGCGGGAGACTACAATGAGCAGTTCTTC.

Only a few counts were recorded for this clone. The rearrangement links TRBV28 to TRBJ2-1; 12 bases align to TRBD2. Germline lookup yields CDR1 MDHEN and CDR2 SYDVKM. V lost 5 bases and J lost 9; bases outside the gene matches: 8. This CDR3 is 15 amino acids long. The CDR3 region has the DNA TGTGCCAGCAGTCCGCGACTAGCGGGAGTTAGTGAGCAGTTCTTC. It is translated as CASSPRLAGVSEQFF. Full variable domain (missing parts from reference TRBV28 and TRBJ2-1): DVKVTQSSRYLVKRTGEKVFLECVQDMDHENMFWYRQDPGLGLRLIYFSYDVKMKEKGDIPEGYSVSREKKERFSLILESASTNQTSMYLCASSPRLAGVSEQFFGPGTRLTVL.

V usage is TRBV6-6 and J usage is TRBJ1-6; D is perhaps TRBD1 (5 bases). CDR3 size: 13 residues. V lost 8 bases and J lost 8, with 13 bases in between. CDR1 and CDR2 from the germline V gene are MNHNY and SVGAGI (reference sequence). CDR3 DNA: TGTGCCAGCGGAGGGGACGTTTATTCACCCCTCCACTTT. Its protein product is CASGGDVYSPLHF.

The chain links TRBV5-1 to TRBJ1-1; D is unclear. This CDR3 spans 15 amino acids. Germline CDR1 SGHRS, CDR2 YFSETQ. V was cut by 0 bases and J by 0 bases, with 9 bases left in between. The chain's CDR3 is CASSLVNKLNTEAFF. For the CDR3, the DNA is TGCGCCAGCAGCTTGGTTAATAAACTGAACACTGAAGCTTTCTTT.

This chain connects TRBV5-1 to TRBJ2-1; 8 bases are a match to TRBD1. The germline CDR1 and CDR2 sequences are SGHRS and YFSETQ. The J segment lost 3 bases and the V segment lost 8 bases, leaving 4 bases of the junction unmatched. This CDR3 has 13 amino acids. CDR3 in amino acids: CASRTGNYNEQFF. For the CDR3, the DNA is TGCGCCAGTCGGACAGGGAACTACAATGAGCAGTTCTTC.

The chain joins TRBV5-1 to TRBJ2-3; D possibly corresponds to TRBD1 (5 bases). V lost 3 bases to trimming and J lost 0 bases, with 5 bases between them. This CDR3 is 13 amino acids long. Germline V lookup: CDR1 SGHRS, CDR2 YFSETQ. The CDR3 DNA is TGCGCCAGCAGCTCAGGGAGCACAGATACGCAGTATTTT. It is translated as CASSSGSTDTQYF.

The chain combines TRBV7-9 with TRBJ1-4, with a possible D match to TRBD1 (5 bases). Germline V CDR1 and CDR2: SEHNR, FQNEAQ (reference sequence). The length of the CDR3 is 14 residues. Trimming pared 5 bases from V and 8 bases from J, leaving 15 bases between. The CDR3 bases are TGTGCCAGCAGCGCAAGGGGCCCGGACGAAAAACTGTTTTTT. This gives the protein CASSARGPDEKLFF.